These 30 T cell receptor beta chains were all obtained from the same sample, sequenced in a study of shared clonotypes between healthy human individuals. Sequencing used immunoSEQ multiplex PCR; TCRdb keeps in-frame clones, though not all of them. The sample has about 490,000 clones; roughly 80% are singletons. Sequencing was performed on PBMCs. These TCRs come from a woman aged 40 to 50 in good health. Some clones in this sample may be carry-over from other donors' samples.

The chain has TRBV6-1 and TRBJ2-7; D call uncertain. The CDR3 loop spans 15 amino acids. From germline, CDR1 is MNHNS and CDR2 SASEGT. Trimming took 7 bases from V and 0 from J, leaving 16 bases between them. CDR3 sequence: CASTYEFLFSYEQYF. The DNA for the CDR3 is TGTGCCAGCACCTACGAGTTTTTGTTCTCCTACGAGCAGTACTTC.

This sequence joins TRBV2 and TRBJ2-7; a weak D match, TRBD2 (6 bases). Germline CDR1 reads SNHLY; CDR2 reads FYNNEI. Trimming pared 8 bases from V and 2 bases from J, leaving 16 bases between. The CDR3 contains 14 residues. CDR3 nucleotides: TGTGCCAGCCTGGCGGGACCTAACCCCTACGAGCAGTACTTC. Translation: CASLAGPNPYEQYF.

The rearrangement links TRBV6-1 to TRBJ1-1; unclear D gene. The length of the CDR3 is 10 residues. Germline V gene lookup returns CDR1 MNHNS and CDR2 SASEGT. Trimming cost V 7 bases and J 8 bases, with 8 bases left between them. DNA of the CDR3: TGTGCCAGCATTGTAGGGGAAGCTTTCTTT. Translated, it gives CASIVGEAFF.

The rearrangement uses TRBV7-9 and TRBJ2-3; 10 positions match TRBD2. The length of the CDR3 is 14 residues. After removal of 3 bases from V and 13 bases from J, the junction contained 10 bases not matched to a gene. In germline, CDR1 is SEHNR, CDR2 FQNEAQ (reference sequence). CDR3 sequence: CASSFTPGLARKYF. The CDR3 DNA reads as TGTGCCAGCAGCTTCACCCCGGGACTAGCGAGGAAGTATTTT. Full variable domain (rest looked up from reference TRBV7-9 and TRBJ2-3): DTGVSQNPRHKITKRGQNVTFRCDPISEHNRLYWYRQTLGQGPEFLTYFQNEAQLEKSRLLSDRFSAERPKGSFSTLEIQRTEQGDSAMYLCASSFTPGLARKYFGPGTRLTVL.

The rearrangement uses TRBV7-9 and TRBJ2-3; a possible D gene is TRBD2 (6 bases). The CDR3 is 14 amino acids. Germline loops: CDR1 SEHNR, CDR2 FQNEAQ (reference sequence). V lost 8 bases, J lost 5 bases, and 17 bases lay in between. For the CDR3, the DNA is TGTGCCAGCCCGGACGGGGGTTTTGTAGATACGCAGTATTTT. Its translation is CASPDGGFVDTQYF.

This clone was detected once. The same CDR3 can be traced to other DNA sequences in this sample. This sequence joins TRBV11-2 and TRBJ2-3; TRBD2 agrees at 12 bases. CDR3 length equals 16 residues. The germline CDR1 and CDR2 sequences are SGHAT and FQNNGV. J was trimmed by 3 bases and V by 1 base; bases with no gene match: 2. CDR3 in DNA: TGTGCCAGCAGCTTAGGACTAGCGGGAGTAACAGATACGCAGTATTTT. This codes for CASSLGLAGVTDTQYF. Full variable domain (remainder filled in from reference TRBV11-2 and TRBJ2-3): EAGVAQSPRYKIIEKRQSVAFWCNPISGHATLYWYQQILGQGPKLLIQFQNNGVVDDSQLPKDRFSAERLKGVDSTLKIQPAKLEDSAVYLCASSLGLAGVTDTQYFGPGTRLTVL.

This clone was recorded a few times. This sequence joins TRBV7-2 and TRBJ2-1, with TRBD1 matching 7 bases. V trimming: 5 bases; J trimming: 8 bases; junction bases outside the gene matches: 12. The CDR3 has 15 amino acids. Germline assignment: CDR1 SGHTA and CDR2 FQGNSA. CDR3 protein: CASSPGLGGVDEQFF. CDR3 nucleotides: TGTGCCAGCAGCCCGGGGTTAGGGGGCGTCGATGAGCAGTTCTTC.

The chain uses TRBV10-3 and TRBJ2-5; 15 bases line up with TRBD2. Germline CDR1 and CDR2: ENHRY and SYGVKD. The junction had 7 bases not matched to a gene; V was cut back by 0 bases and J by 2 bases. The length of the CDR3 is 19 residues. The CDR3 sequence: CAISESEGGLAGGQETQYF. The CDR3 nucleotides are TGTGCCATCAGTGAGTCGGAAGGGGGACTAGCGGGAGGACAAGAGACCCAGTACTTC.

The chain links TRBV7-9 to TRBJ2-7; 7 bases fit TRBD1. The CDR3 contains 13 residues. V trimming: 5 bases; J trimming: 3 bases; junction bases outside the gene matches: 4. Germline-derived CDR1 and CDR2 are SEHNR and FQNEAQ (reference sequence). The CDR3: CASSVGDSYEQYF. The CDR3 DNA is TGTGCCAGCAGCGTAGGGGACAGCTACGAGCAGTACTTC.

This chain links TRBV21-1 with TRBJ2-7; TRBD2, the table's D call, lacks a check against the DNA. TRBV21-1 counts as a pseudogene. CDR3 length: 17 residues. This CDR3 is CASSTKTPSGKTYEQYF. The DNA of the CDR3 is TGTGCCAGCAGCACGAAAACGCCTAGCGGGAAAACCTACGAGCAGTACTTC.

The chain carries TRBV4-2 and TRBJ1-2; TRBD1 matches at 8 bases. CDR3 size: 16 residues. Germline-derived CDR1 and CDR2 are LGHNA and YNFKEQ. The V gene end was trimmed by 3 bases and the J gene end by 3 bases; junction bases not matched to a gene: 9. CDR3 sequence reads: CASSHPAGGFDYGYTF. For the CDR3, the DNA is TGTGCCAGCAGCCACCCTGCAGGGGGCTTTGACTATGGCTACACCTTC.

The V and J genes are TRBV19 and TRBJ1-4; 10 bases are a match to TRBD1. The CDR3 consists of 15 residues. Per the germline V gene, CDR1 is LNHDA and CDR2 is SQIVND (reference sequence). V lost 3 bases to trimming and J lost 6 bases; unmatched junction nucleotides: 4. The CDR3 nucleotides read TGTGCCAGTAGTATGCCCGGGACAGGGGATGAAAAACTGTTTTTT. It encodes CASSMPGTGDEKLFF.

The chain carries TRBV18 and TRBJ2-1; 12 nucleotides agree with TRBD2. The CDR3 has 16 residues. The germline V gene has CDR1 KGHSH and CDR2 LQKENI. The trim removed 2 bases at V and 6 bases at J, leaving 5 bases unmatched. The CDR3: CASSPRVLAGGNEQFF. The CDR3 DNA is TGTGCCAGCTCACCAAGGGTACTAGCGGGAGGCAATGAGCAGTTCTTC.

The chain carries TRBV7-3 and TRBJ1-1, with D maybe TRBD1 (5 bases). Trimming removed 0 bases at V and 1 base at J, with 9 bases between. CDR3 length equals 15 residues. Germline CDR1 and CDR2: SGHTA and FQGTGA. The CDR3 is CASSLTGVGNTEAFF. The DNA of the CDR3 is TGTGCCAGCAGCTTAACGGGGGTCGGGAACACTGAAGCTTTCTTT.

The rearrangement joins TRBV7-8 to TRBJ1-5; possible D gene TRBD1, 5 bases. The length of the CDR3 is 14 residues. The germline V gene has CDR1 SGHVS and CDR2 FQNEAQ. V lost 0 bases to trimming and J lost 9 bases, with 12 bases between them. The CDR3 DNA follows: TGTGCCAGCAGCTTAGCGGTAGGGAGGGGGCCCCAGCATTTT. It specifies CASSLAVGRGPQHF.

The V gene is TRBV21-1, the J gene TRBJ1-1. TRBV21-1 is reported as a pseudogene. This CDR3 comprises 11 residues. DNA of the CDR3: TGTGCCAGCAGCAAAGTCACCGAAGCTTTCTTT. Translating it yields CASSKVTEAFF.

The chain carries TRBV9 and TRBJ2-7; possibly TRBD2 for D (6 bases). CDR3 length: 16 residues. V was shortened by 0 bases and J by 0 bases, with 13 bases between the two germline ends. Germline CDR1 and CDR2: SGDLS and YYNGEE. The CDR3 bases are TGTGCCAGCAGCGTAGGCGGGGCGAGGAGCTCCTACGAGCAGTACTTC. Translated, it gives CASSVGGARSSYEQYF.

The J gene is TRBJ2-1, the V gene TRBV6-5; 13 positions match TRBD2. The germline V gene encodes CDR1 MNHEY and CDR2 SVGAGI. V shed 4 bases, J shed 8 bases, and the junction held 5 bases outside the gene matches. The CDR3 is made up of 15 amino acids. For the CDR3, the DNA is TGTGCCAGCAGTTGGACTAGCGGGAGAGGGCATGAGCAGTTCTTC. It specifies CASSWTSGRGHEQFF.

CDR3 coding DNA: TGCGCCAGCAGCTTGGTGACAGGGTTGGACACTGAAGCTTTCTTT. Its protein is CASSLVTGLDTEAFF. The chain couples TRBV5-1 to TRBJ1-1, with 7 bases matching TRBD1. The V gene's germline CDR1 is SGHRS and CDR2 YFSETQ. V shed 0 bases, J shed 3 bases, and the junction held 5 bases outside the gene matches. The CDR3 runs 15 residues.

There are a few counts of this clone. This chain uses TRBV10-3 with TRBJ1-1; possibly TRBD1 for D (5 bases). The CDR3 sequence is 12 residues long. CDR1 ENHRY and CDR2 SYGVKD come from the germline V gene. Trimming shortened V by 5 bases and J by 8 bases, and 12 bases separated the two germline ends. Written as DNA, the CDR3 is TGTGCCATCAGTAGCCGGGACGAGGAAGCTTTCTTT. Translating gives CAISSRDEEAFF.

Written as DNA, the CDR3 is TGTGCCAGCAGCTTAGGGGCGGGGCAGGGCGACGAGCAGTACTTC. Amino acid sequence: CASSLGAGQGDEQYF. The rearrangement uses TRBV7-2 and TRBJ2-7, with TRBD2 as a possible D gene (6 bases). V dropped 1 base and J dropped 5 bases, with 15 bases sitting between them. This CDR3 has 15 residues. Germline assignment: CDR1 SGHTA and CDR2 FQGNSA.

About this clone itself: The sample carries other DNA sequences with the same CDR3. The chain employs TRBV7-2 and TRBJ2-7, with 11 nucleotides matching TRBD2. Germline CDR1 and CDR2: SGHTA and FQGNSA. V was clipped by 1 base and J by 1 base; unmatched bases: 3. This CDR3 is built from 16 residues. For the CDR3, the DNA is TGTGCCAGCAGCTTAGAAGGGACTAGCGGTTCCTACGAGCAGTACTTC. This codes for CASSLEGTSGSYEQYF. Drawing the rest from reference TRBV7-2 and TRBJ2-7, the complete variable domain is GAGVSQSPSNKVTEKGKDVELRCDPISGHTALYWYRQSLGQGLEFLIYFQGNSAPDKSGLPSDRFSAERTGGSVSTLTIQRTQQEDSAVYLCASSLEGTSGSYEQYFGPGTRLTVT.

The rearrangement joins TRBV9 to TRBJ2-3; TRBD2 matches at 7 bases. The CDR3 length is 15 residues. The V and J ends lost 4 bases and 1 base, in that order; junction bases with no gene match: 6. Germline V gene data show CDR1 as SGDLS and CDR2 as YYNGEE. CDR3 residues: CASSPRAGRTDTQYF. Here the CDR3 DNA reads TGTGCCAGCAGCCCGCGAGCGGGACGCACAGATACGCAGTATTTT. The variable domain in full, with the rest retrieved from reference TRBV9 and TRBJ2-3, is DSGVTQTPKHLITATGQRVTLRCSPRSGDLSVYWYQQSLDQGLQFLIQYYNGEERAKGNILERFSAQQFPDLHSELNLSSLELGDSALYFCASSPRAGRTDTQYFGPGTRLTVL.

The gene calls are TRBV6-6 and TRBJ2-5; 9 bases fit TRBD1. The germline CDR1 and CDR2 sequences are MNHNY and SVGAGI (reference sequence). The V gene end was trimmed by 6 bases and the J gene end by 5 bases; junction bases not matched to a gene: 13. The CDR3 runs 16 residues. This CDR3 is CASSTTGTGRGETQYF. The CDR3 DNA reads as TGTGCCAGCAGCACAACCGGGACAGGGAGGGGTGAGACCCAGTACTTC.

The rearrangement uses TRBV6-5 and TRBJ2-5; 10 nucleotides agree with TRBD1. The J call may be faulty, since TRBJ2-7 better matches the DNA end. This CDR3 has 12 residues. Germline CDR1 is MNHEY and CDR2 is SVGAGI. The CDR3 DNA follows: TGTGCCAGCAGGGGACAGGGGAACGAGCAGTACTTC. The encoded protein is CASRGQGNEQYF.

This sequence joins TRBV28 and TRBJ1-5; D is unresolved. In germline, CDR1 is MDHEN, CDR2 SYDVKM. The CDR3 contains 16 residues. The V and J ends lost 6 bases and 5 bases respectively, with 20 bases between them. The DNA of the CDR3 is TGTGCCAGCAGCTCCCCGGGTGGCGGCTCTGATCAGCCCCAGCATTTT. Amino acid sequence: CASSSPGGGSDQPQHF. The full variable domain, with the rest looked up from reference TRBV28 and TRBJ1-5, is DVKVTQSSRYLVKRTGEKVFLECVQDMDHENMFWYRQDPGLGLRLIYFSYDVKMKEKGDIPEGYSVSREKKERFSLILESASTNQTSMYLCASSSPGGGSDQPQHFGDGTRLSIL.

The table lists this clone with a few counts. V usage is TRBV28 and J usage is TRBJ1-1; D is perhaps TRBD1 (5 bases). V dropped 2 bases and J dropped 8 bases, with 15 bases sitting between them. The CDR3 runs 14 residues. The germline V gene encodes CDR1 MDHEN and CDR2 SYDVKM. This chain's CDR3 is CASSLGTGNEEAFF. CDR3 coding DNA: TGTGCCAGCAGTTTAGGGACGGGAAATGAGGAAGCTTTCTTT.

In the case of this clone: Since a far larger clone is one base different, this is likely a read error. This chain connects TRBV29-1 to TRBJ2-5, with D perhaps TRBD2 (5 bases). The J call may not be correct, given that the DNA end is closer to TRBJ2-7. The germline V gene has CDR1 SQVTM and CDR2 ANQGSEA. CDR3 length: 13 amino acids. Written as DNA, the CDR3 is TGCAGCGTCTCGACTGGCGGGTCGTACGAGCAGTACTTC. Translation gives CSVSTGGSYEQYF.

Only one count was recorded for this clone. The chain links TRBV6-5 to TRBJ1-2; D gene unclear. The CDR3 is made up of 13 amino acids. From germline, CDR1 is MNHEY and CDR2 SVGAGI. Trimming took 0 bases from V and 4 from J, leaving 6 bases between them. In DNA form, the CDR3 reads TGTGCCAGCAGTTACTCCCGAAGCTATGGCTACACCTTC. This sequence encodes CASSYSRSYGYTF.

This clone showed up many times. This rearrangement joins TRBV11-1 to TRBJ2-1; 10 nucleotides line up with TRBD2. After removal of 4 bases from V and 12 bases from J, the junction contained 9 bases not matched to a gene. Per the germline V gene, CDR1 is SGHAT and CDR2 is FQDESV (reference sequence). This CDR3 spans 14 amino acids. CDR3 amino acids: CASSSWLAGAVQFF. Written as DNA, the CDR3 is TGTGCCAGCAGCTCCTGGCTAGCGGGAGCGGTGCAGTTCTTC.